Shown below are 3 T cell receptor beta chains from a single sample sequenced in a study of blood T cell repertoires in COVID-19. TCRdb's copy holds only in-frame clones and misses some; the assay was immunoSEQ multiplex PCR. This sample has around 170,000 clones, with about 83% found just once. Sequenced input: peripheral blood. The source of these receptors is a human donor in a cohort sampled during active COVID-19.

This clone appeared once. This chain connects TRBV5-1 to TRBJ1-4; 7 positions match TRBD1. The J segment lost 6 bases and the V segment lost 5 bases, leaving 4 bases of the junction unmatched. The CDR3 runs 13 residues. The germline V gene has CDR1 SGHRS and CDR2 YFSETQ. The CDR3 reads CASRGTADEKLFF. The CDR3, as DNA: TGCGCCAGCAGAGGGACAGCGGATGAAAAACTGTTTTTT.

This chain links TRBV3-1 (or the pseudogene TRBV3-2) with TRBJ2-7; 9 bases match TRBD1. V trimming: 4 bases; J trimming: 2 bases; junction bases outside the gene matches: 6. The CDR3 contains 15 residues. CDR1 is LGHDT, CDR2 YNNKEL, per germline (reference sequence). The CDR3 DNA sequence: TGTGCCAGCAGCCCCTATTGGGACAGGGCCTACGAGCAGTACTTC. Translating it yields CASSPYWDRAYEQYF.

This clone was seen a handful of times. The CDR3 nucleotides are TGTGCCAGCAGCTTAGCCCGGCTAGCGGGGGGCCCGTACTACGAGCAGTACTTC. It translates to CASSLARLAGGPYYEQYF. The rearrangement joins TRBV7-9 to TRBJ2-7; 11 nucleotides line up with TRBD2. Germline V lookup: CDR1 SEHNR, CDR2 FQNEAQ (reference sequence). With V trimmed by 0 bases and J by 3 bases, 10 bases remained unmatched. The CDR3 totals 18 residues.